These 12 T cell receptor beta chains originate from one sample sequenced in a study of T-cell memory formation after mild COVID-19. TCRdb redid the calling of the 5' RACE reads with MiXCR, one entry per CDR3 protein. The data show about 340,000 distinct CDR3 sequences, 10% to 15% seen once. Sequencing used PBMCs or a T cell subset sorted from them (not recorded which). The receptors originated from a man younger than 35 who had mild COVID-19 (a few samples of this study predate the infection). Cell type and time point are not known.

The V call is TRBV2, the J call TRBJ1-6; 8 bases agree with TRBD1. Unmatched junction bases numbered 9, after V lost 6 bases and J lost 11 bases. The germline V gene has CDR1 SNHLY and CDR2 FYNNEI. There are 14 residues in the CDR3. CDR3 sequence (DNA): TGTGCCAGCAGACGTAGACAGGGGTTAGCACCCCTCCACTTT. Protein: CASRRRQGLAPLHF.

This chain links TRBV7-2 with TRBJ2-2; possibly TRBD2 for D (6 bases). This CDR3 contains 15 residues. The germline V gene has CDR1 SGHTA and CDR2 FQGNSA. V was shortened by 2 bases and J by 3 bases, with 10 bases between the two germline ends. CDR3: CASSLPGVYTGELFF. The CDR3 bases are TGTGCCAGCAGCTTACCGGGGGTTTACACCGGGGAGCTGTTTTTT. Full variable domain (remainder filled in from reference TRBV7-2 and TRBJ2-2): GAGVSQSPSNKVTEKGKDVELRCDPISGHTALYWYRQSLGQGLEFLIYFQGNSAPDKSGLPSDRFSAERTGGSVSTLTIQRTQQEDSAVYLCASSLPGVYTGELFFGEGSRLTVL.

V is TRBV4-3 and J is TRBJ2-4, with TRBD1 matching over 12 bases. Germline V CDR1 and CDR2: LGHNA, YSLEER. The CDR3 consists of 19 residues. With V trimmed by 0 bases and J by 8 bases, 14 bases remained unmatched. Here the CDR3 DNA reads TGCGCCAGCAGCCAAGATTCCACAGGGACAGGGGGCGTACGGGACATTCAGTACTTC. Translated: CASSQDSTGTGGVRDIQYF.

The chain carries TRBV11-2 and TRBJ2-3; no firm D call. CDR1 and CDR2 from the germline V gene are SGHAT and FQNNGV. Trimming took off 1 base at V and 2 bases at J, with 13 bases between the two ends. The CDR3 has 16 residues. CDR3 region: CASSLGLDGSTDTQYF. CDR3 DNA sequence: TGTGCCAGCAGCTTAGGCCTAGATGGGTCCACAGATACGCAGTATTTT. The full variable domain, completed using reference TRBV11-2 and TRBJ2-3, is EAGVAQSPRYKIIEKRQSVAFWCNPISGHATLYWYQQILGQGPKLLIQFQNNGVVDDSQLPKDRFSAERLKGVDSTLKIQPAKLEDSAVYLCASSLGLDGSTDTQYFGPGTRLTVL.

The chain couples TRBV5-6 to TRBJ1-1, with TRBD1 matching over 9 bases. Germline values: CDR1 SGHDT, CDR2 YYEEEE. V shed 1 base, J shed 5 bases, and the junction held 9 bases outside the gene matches. The CDR3 length is 16 residues. The CDR3 sequence: CASSLLQGAGWTEAFF. The CDR3 DNA reads TGTGCCAGCAGCTTGTTACAGGGGGCCGGATGGACTGAAGCTTTCTTT.

The CDR3 loop reads CASSQDRLRGGISGPGETQYF. The CDR3 nucleotides are TGCGCCAGCAGCCAAGATCGGTTACGGGGGGGCATTTCAGGCCCTGGGGAGACCCAGTACTTC. The chain is built from TRBV4-3 and TRBJ2-5; 8 bases are shared with TRBD2. The CDR3 has 21 residues. V dropped 0 bases and J dropped 5; count of bases not matched to a gene: 23. Germline CDR1 is LGHNA and CDR2 is YSLEER.

V usage is TRBV10-3 and J usage is TRBJ2-6, with a tentative D call TRBD2 (6 bases). Germline V gene lookup returns CDR1 ENHRY and CDR2 SYGVKD. Trimming stripped 8 bases from V and 2 bases from J, with 16 bases between. The CDR3 totals 16 residues. The CDR3 loop is CAIGEPGGAGANVLTF. The CDR3 bases are TGTGCCATCGGAGAGCCAGGAGGGGCTGGGGCCAACGTCCTGACTTTC.

This clonotype was recorded once. The chain uses TRBV6-5 and TRBJ1-6, with D hard to call. CDR3 length equals 16 residues. Germline assignment: CDR1 MNHEY and CDR2 SVGAGI. V lost 0 bases and J 6 bases, leaving 12 bases between the germline ends. The CDR3 DNA sequence: TGTGCCAGCAGTTACTCGGCGCCCCAGCGTAATTCACCCCTCCACTTT. It encodes CASSYSAPQRNSPLHF.

This sequence joins TRBV10-3 and TRBJ2-7; the D call may be TRBD1 or TRBD2 (5 bases each). Trimming left V 2 bases short and J 4 bases short, with 15 bases between. The CDR3 is 15 residues long. Germline V CDR1 and CDR2: ENHRY, SYGVKD. CDR3 DNA sequence: TGTGCCATCAGTGAGCAGCGGAGACAGAAATACGAGCAGTACGTC. It encodes CAISEQRRQKYEQYV.

There are many counts of this clonotype. As DNA, the CDR3 is TGTGCCAGCAGCCGGGACCGAAAAGCTTTCTTT. It yields the protein CASSRDRKAFF. The gene calls are TRBV6-5 and TRBJ1-1, with a weak D call TRBD1 (5 bases). V lost 6 bases and J lost 9, with 11 bases in between. From germline, CDR1 is MNHEY and CDR2 SVGAGI. The CDR3 is made up of 11 amino acids.

V is TRBV7-8 and J is TRBJ1-1; weak D call: TRBD1 (5 bases). Trimming took off 5 bases at V and 5 bases at J, with 18 bases between the two ends. The CDR3 sequence is 15 residues long. Germline loops: CDR1 SGHVS, CDR2 FQNEAQ. The CDR3 sequence is CASSLRGLSRTEAFF. The CDR3 DNA is TGTGCCAGCAGCCTAAGGGGACTATCAAGGACTGAAGCTTTCTTT.

This clonotype was seen only a few times. The chain couples TRBV9 to TRBJ2-5; D is ambiguous. Germline values: CDR1 SGDLS, CDR2 YYNGEE. The CDR3 is 13 amino acids. Deletions cut 0 bases from V and 4 bases from J, with 7 bases between. CDR3 DNA: TGTGCCAGCAGCGTAGACCTGGGAGAGACCCAGTACTTC. Amino acids: CASSVDLGETQYF.